This T cell receptor (beta chain) was retrieved from a study of Ad26.COV2.S vaccination and SARS-CoV-2 variants (dated by TCRdb to the early 2020s). Regarding the research as a whole: Donors in the vaccine arm were drawn from COV1001, a phase I-IIa trial of Ad26.COV2.S in healthy adults that was multicentre, randomized, double-blind and placebo-controlled. Trial participants were randomized into five groups of five, in which low-dose or high-dose Ad26.COV2.S was given once or twice, or placebo was given on both occasions. TCRbeta repertoire sequencing was used to assess the specificity and breadth of SARS-CoV-2-reactive T cell receptors after Ad26.COV2.S vaccination. Dosing of Ad26.COV2.S was intramuscular, at either 5x10^10 or 1x10^11 viral particles, delivered as one shot or as two shots spaced 56 days apart. Blinding of investigators to trial group allocation was maintained during experiments and outcome assessment. The TCR-sequenced set comprised around 30 samples: some 20 Ad26.COV2.S vaccine recipients, 5 placebo recipients and 8 SARS-CoV-2 convalescent individuals. Results and caveats for the whole study, not just this receptor: Comparable non-spike TCR breadth was observed between vaccine and placebo recipients, consistent with only spike being contained in the vaccine. After vaccination, spike-specific CD8+ and CD4+ T cell responses were reported to show substantial breadth. Higher spike-specific TCR breadth was observed in Ad26.COV2.S recipients than in placebo recipients (P = 0.0014). Comparing responses between vaccine doses or regimens was not something the study was powered to do. According to the authors, total T cell responses may have been underestimated by the TCR breadth and depth analyses.

There are 11 amino acids in the CDR3, from cysteine to phenylalanine inclusive. The kept DNA is CDR3 alone, 33 bases in frame from the first base. V loses 6 bases at its end and J loses 8 bases; junction bases beyond the gene matches: 2. The immunoSEQ Assay was the method used to sequence TCRbeta CDR3 regions. After extraction, genomic DNA underwent amplification by bias-controlled multiplex PCR, followed by high-throughput sequencing. The authors processed their data as follows. To quantify the absolute abundance of every unique TCRbeta CDR3 region, sequences were collapsed and filtered. T cell fraction was estimated by normalizing TCRbeta template counts to usable DNA, which was measured by amplifying reference genes present in all nucleated cells. Repertoire TCRs were annotated as SARS-CoV-2-specific by exact matching of V gene, CDR3 amino acid sequence and J gene to a known reactive TCR set. The reference SARS-CoV-2 TCR set came from MIRA and was filtered for enrichment in COVID-19-positive ImmuneCODE repertoires, removing public or cross-reactive TCRs. Using the MIRA antigens, annotated TCRs were further analysed by specific ORF or by position within an ORF. Breadth was defined as annotated unique rearrangements over total unique productive rearrangements; depth was the summed frequency of those rearrangements. Group comparisons of TCR breadth used two-sided Wilcoxon rank-sum tests. The table was pulled from immuneACCESS by TCRdb, which kept in-frame rearrangements only. Such tables lose some clones; where checked, under half of the loss comes from unresolved V genes, and the rest has no known cause. That table gives V, J and clone size, and the DNA gave D and trimming. Recorded for this sample are around 320,000 clones; around 81% of them occurred a single time. The biggest ten clones account for around 2.2% of the sample.

In regard to this clone: The target of this receptor is not known. Base qualities were left out, and no much larger clone turns up one base away.

This specimen's treatment or condition label, per the study, means: roughly 20 received Ad26.COV2.S at low or high dose, single or two shots; several received placebo; per-sample allocation not given. For vaccine and placebo recipients, the sequenced repertoires came from samples collected on day 63 after the first injection. Cohort 1b enrolled 25 adults aged 18-55 years at a single site in Boston, USA, between 29 July and 7 August 2020. Ad26.COV2.S consisted of a replication-incompetent adenovirus type 26 vector by which a prefusion-stabilized SARS-CoV-2 spike protein from the original Wuhan strain was expressed.

The sample was peripheral blood, taken in a trial of Ad26.COV2.S vaccine versus placebo. The chain is made from TRBV12-3 or TRBV12-4 and TRBJ2-3, and 7 bases in between align with TRBD1. This clonotype was sampled from a person aged 18-60 years who received the Ad26.COV2.S COVID-19 vaccine or a placebo. For the CDR3, the sequence is CASSPGGTQYF. The DNA sequence reads TGTGCCAGCAGCCCAGGGGGTACGCAGTATTTT.